The sequence of this TCR beta chain was determined in a study of blood T cell repertoires in COVID-19. This clone was picked up one time. Germline CDR1 LGHDT, CDR2 YNNKEL (reference sequence). The CDR3 covers 14 residues. V was pared by 4 bases and J by 5 bases, with 5 bases of the junction left unmatched. In the source study's methods: From reference gene primer amplification, estimates of nucleated cell counts were derived. TCRdb's copy holds only in-frame clones and misses some; the assay was immunoSEQ multiplex PCR. D and trimming come from the DNA, and the V and J calls and clone size come from that table. The sample has 40,000 to 55,000 clones, about 92% seen once.

The sample comprised peripheral blood. The V call is TRBV3-1 (or the pseudogene TRBV3-2), the J call TRBJ1-5; 7 bases map to TRBD1. The TCR originated in a woman aged 80 or over with acute or convalescent COVID-19. The chain's CDR3 is CASSRDSPDQPQHF. CDR3 coding DNA: TGTGCCAGCAGCCGGGACAGCCCTGATCAGCCCCAGCATTTT.